A selection of T cell receptor beta chains follows, all from one sample in a study of PD-L1 blockade in urothelial cancer. Produced via immunoSEQ multiplex PCR; TCRdb's table is partial and in-frame only. The sample yields around 100,000 clones, around 85% seen once. The source material was PBMCs, sampled around atezolizumab (anti-PD-L1) treatment. These receptors were taken from a man aged 45 to 65 with urothelial cancer. Both conserved end residues are part of each CDR3. D genes are given only for firm matches. Clone size, where shown, is once, few, many, or a class for clones that have expanded.

v_gene	abundance	j_gene	d_gene	CDR3aa	CDR3nt
TRBV11-2	-	TRBJ2-7	TRBD1	CASSQGAGRSYEQYF	TGTGCCAGCAGCCAGGGGGCGGGGAGGTCCTACGAGCAGTACTTC
TRBV19	-	TRBJ1-1	TRBD1	CASSLGQVRAEAFF	TGTGCCAGTAGCTTGGGACAGGTAAGGGCTGAAGCTTTCTTT
TRBV6-1	-	TRBJ1-3	-	CASSGGTPGNTIYF	TGTGCCAGCAGCGGGGGGACTCCTGGAAACACCATATATTTT
TRBV19	-	TRBJ2-3	-	CASSTYTDTQYF	TGTGCCAGTAGTACGTACACAGATACGCAGTATTTT
TRBV21-1	once	TRBJ2-7	-	CAPPQGLAVSYEQYF	TGTGCCCCCCCCCAGGGACTAGCGGTTTCCTACGAGCAGTACTTC
TRBV7-8	-	TRBJ2-7	TRBD1	CASSLGQSYYEQYF	TGTGCCAGCAGCCTGGGACAGTCTTACTACGAGCAGTACTTC
TRBV11-3	-	TRBJ2-7	TRBD2	CASSQGLVPEQYF	TGTGCCAGCAGCCAGGGACTAGTCCCCGAGCAGTACTTC
TRBV30	-	TRBJ2-2	-	CAWRAQFTGELFF	TGTGCCTGGAGGGCTCAATTCACCGGGGAGCTGTTTTTT
TRBV30	-	TRBJ2-1	TRBD1	CAWSHRDRDHNEQFF	TGTGCCTGGAGTCACCGGGACAGGGACCACAATGAGCAGTTCTTC
TRBV28	-	TRBJ2-2	TRBD2	CASRRRGTSGPANTGELFF	TGTGCCAGCAGAAGACGAGGGACTAGCGGGCCCGCGAACACCGGGGAGCTGTTTTTT
TRBV14	-	TRBJ2-3	-	CASSQMSWYTDTQYF	TGTGCCAGCAGCCAGATGAGTTGGTACACAGATACGCAGTATTTT
TRBV20-1	-	TRBJ1-5	-	CSASQGPQHF	TGCAGTGCTAGCCAGGGTCCCCAGCATTTT
TRBV6-5	-	TRBJ1-1	-	CASKRQSNTEAFF	TGTGCCAGCAAGCGACAGTCGAACACTGAAGCTTTCTTT
TRBV19	-	TRBJ2-2	-	CASREQPTQPGELFF	TGTGCCAGTAGGGAGCAGCCCACCCAACCCGGGGAGCTGTTTTTT
TRBV5-1	-	TRBJ2-1	TRBD2	CASNEAGGNEQFF	TGCGCCAGCAACGAGGCGGGAGGCAATGAGCAGTTCTTC
TRBV27	-	TRBJ2-7	-	CASSFIGGAYEQYF	TGTGCCAGCAGTTTTATCGGCGGGGCCTACGAGCAGTACTTC
TRBV4-1	-	TRBJ2-3	-	CASSQLATSRTDTQYF	TGCGCCAGCAGCCAGTTAGCGACTAGTCGGACAGATACGCAGTATTTT
TRBV6-1	-	TRBJ2-7	TRBD1	CASSEDRGIYEQYF	TGTGCCAGCAGTGAGGACAGGGGGATCTACGAGCAGTACTTC
TRBV21-1	-	TRBJ1-2	-	CASSKRLKDRNYGYTF	TGTGCCAGCAGCAAACGCCTTAAAGATAGAAACTATGGCTACACCTTC
TRBV6-5	once	TRBJ1-1	TRBD1	CASSRDRVNTEAFF	TGTGCCAGCAGTCGGGACAGGGTGAACACTGAAGCTTTCTTT
TRBV27	-	TRBJ1-2	-	CASSFAQGRGAPGYTF	TGTGCCAGCAGTTTCGCCCAAGGCCGGGGGGCGCCCGGCTACACCTTC
TRBV28	-	TRBJ1-1	-	CASSLRLGNTEAFF	TGTGCCAGCAGTTTACGCCTAGGGAACACTGAAGCTTTCTTT
TRBV7-2	-	TRBJ2-7	TRBD1	CASSHQGAGQYF	TGTGCCAGCAGCCACCAGGGGGCGGGGCAGTACTTC
TRBV6-6	-	TRBJ2-7	TRBD2	CASSVLAGASYEQYF	TGTGCCAGCAGTGTACTAGCGGGAGCTTCCTACGAGCAGTACTTC
TRBV7-2	-	TRBJ2-1	TRBD2	CASSPGGLAGGYNEQFF	TGTGCCAGCAGCCCCGGGGGGCTAGCGGGAGGCTACAATGAGCAGTTCTTC
TRBV7-2	-	TRBJ2-6	-	CASLRRLGANVLTF	TGTGCCAGCTTACGGAGACTTGGGGCCAACGTCCTGACTTTC
TRBV5-4	-	TRBJ2-5	TRBD2	CASSFGRRETQYF	TGTGCCAGCAGCTTCGGGAGGCGGGAGACCCAGTACTTC
TRBV28	-	TRBJ1-2	-	CASSLEGQDYGYTF	TGTGCCAGCAGTTTGGAGGGGCAGGACTATGGCTACACCTTC
TRBV28	-	TRBJ2-2	-	CASSLWLAFAELFF	TGTGCCAGCAGTTTGTGGCTAGCGTTTGCGGAGCTGTTTTTT